The 20 T cell receptor beta chains presented below share a single source sample, sequenced in a study of vaccination and CD4 T cells after COVID-19. Once obtained from cultured CD4+ T cells, the DNA was sequenced using the Oncomine TCR Beta short-read assay. TCRdb analysed the PCR reads with MiXCR anew, one entry per CDR3 protein. The repertoire includes some 1,400 distinct CDR3 sequences, 12% of them detected once, and around 10% sits in the top ten. The treatment denotes: roughly 10-day PBMC culture with coronavirus spike peptide pools or control peptides (ViraFEST assay). The unexposed donor provided CD4+ T cells, which were taken before the COVID-19 pandemic (2011-2018). Their target antigens are unknown. Sequences were obtained from CD4+ T cells from blood, cultured in vitro. These receptors all stem from a human donor in good health.

This chain links TRBV4-1 with TRBJ1-4, with D maybe TRBD1 (5 bases). Germline V lookup: CDR1 MGHRA, CDR2 YSYEKL. V gave up 1 base and J gave up 11 bases, with 17 bases separating them. This CDR3 is 15 amino acids long. The chain's CDR3 is CASSQARQGLGKLFF. Written as DNA, the CDR3 is TGCGCCAGCAGCCAAGCAAGGCAGGGCCTCGGGAAACTGTTTTTT.

This clonotype has only a few counts. The V gene is TRBV14, the J gene TRBJ2-7; D perhaps matches TRBD2 (6 bases). CDR1 and CDR2 from the germline V gene are SGHDN and FVKESK. Trimming left V 0 bases short and J 6 bases short, with 15 bases between. The CDR3 has 15 residues. The CDR3 reads CASSQEWASASEQYF. The CDR3 bases are TGTGCCAGCAGCCAAGAGTGGGCTAGCGCATCCGAGCAGTACTTC.

This clonotype was counted between two and nine times. The J gene is TRBJ2-3, the V gene TRBV11-2, with a tentative D call TRBD1 (6 bases). This CDR3 spans 14 amino acids. Germline CDR1 reads SGHAT; CDR2 reads FQNNGV. V was clipped by 7 bases and J by 2 bases, with 13 bases between them. The CDR3 reads CASTRTAATDTQYF. CDR3 nucleotides: TGTGCCAGCACCAGGACAGCAGCCACAGATACGCAGTATTTT.

The V call is TRBV9, the J call TRBJ2-3, with 9 nucleotides matching TRBD2. CDR3 length equals 21 residues. The germline V gene encodes CDR1 SGDLS and CDR2 YYNGEE. With V trimmed by 0 bases and J by 2 bases, 19 bases remained unmatched. The CDR3 is CASSVGSGEAGGRSLTDTQYF. In DNA, the CDR3 is TGTGCCAGCAGCGTAGGATCTGGAGAAGCGGGGGGCCGGAGTCTCACAGATACGCAGTATTTT.

V is TRBV9 and J is TRBJ2-2, with D perhaps matching TRBD1 (6 bases). Germline V lookup: CDR1 SGDLS, CDR2 YYNGEE. The length of the CDR3 is 13 residues. V lost 5 bases and J 6 bases, leaving 11 bases between the germline ends. CDR3 nucleotide sequence: TGTGCCAGCAGACGGACAGCCTCCGGGGAGCTGTTTTTT. It codes for CASRRTASGELFF.

This clonotype was observed a few times. The V and J genes are TRBV12-3 or TRBV12-4 and TRBJ1-1; the D gene is possibly TRBD1 (6 bases). There are 14 residues in the CDR3. Trimming removed 7 bases from V and 5 bases from J, with 17 bases in between. CDR3: CASNEQGGLTEAFF. CDR3 sequence (DNA): TGTGCCAGCAACGAACAGGGTGGGTTGACTGAAGCTTTCTTT.

This clonotype is medium-sized (0.01 to 0.1%) within its sample. The chain links TRBV20-1 to TRBJ2-7; perhaps TRBD1 as D (6 bases). Trimming shortened V by 7 bases and J by 7 bases, and 11 bases separated the two germline ends. CDR3 length: 10 amino acids. CDR1 is DFQATT and CDR2 is SNEGSKA in the germline V gene (reference sequence). The CDR3 region is CSVRGKEQYF. CDR3 DNA: TGCAGTGTTAGGGGGAAAGAGCAGTACTTC.

This clonotype has a handful of counts. This chain uses TRBV4-3 with TRBJ2-7; maybe TRBD1 (6 bases). The CDR3 is 15 residues long. Germline V gene sequence: CDR1 LGHNA, CDR2 YSLEER. V was cut by 0 bases and J by 3 bases, with 12 bases left in between. This chain's CDR3 is CASSQETGFGYEQYF. DNA for the CDR3: TGCGCCAGCAGCCAAGAAACAGGGTTTGGCTACGAGCAGTACTTC.

Comments on this clonotype: It may be a read error: a sequence one base away is much more abundant. The chain couples TRBV10-3 to TRBJ2-7; 7 nucleotides agree with TRBD1. The CDR3 is made up of 15 amino acids. The germline V gene encodes CDR1 ENHRY and CDR2 SYGVKD. The CDR3 DNA sequence: TGTGCCATCAGTGGTAGTGGGACAGTATCCTGCGAGCAGTACTTC. It encodes CAISGSGTVSCEQYF.

Within the sample, this clonotype is medium-sized. V usage is TRBV15 and J usage is TRBJ2-3; 9 bases fit TRBD1. With V trimmed by 1 base and J by 2 bases, 4 bases remained unmatched. CDR3 length: 16 amino acids. Germline V gene lookup returns CDR1 LNHNV and CDR2 YYDKDF (reference sequence). CDR3 sequence (DNA): TGTGCCACCAGCAGAGTACAGGGGGCTTACACAGATACGCAGTATTTT. Residues: CATSRVQGAYTDTQYF.

This clonotype is deemed large (0.1 to 1%). The chain employs TRBV6-2 or TRBV6-3 and TRBJ1-5; a weak D match, TRBD1 (5 bases). V gave up 2 bases and J gave up 3 bases, with 11 bases separating them. This CDR3 region has 15 residues. Germline V gene lookup returns CDR1 MNHEY and CDR2 SVGEGT. CDR3 nucleotide sequence: TGTGCCAGCAGTTACGGAGACAGTATCAATCAGCCCCAGCATTTT. Translating it yields CASSYGDSINQPQHF.

The J gene is TRBJ1-1, the V gene TRBV9; no reliable D call. Germline loops: CDR1 SGDLS, CDR2 YYNGEE. The CDR3 is 13 amino acids. V lost 3 bases, J lost 1 base, and 7 bases lay in between. This CDR3 reads CASSGNWNTEAFF. The CDR3, as DNA: TGTGCCAGCAGCGGGAATTGGAACACTGAAGCTTTCTTT.

CDR3 coding DNA: TGTGCCAGAAACTCGATTGACAGGGGGCGAAGAGAGAATGAAGCTTTCTTT. Translating it yields CARNSIDRGRRENEAFF. The gene calls are TRBV5-3 and TRBJ1-1; 10 bases map to TRBD1. TRBV5-3 is classed as an ORF, of uncertain function. This CDR3 is built from 17 residues. With 6 bases clipped from V and 7 bases from J, the junction kept 18 bases outside the gene matches.

The chain couples TRBV4-3 to TRBJ1-3; tentatively, D is TRBD1 (6 bases). CDR3 length: 16 residues. V lost 1 base, J lost 4 bases, and 14 bases lay in between. The germline V gene encodes CDR1 LGHNA and CDR2 YSLEER. The CDR3 loop reads CASSQGWGAEGNTIYF. The CDR3 DNA reads as TGCGCCAGCAGCCAAGGATGGGGGGCGGAAGGAAACACCATATATTTT.

Sample share makes this clonotype medium-sized. The chain recombines TRBV10-3 with TRBJ2-7, with D perhaps matching TRBD1 or TRBD2 (5 bases each). Germline V gene lookup returns CDR1 ENHRY and CDR2 SYGVKD. V dropped 0 bases and J dropped 2 bases, with 11 bases sitting between them. CDR3 length: 15 residues. The CDR3 sequence is CAISESAKGPYEQYF. The CDR3 coding sequence is TGTGCCATCAGTGAGTCTGCCAAGGGACCCTACGAGCAGTACTTC.

CDR3 sequence (DNA): TGCGCCAGCAGCTTGCTAGGGAAGCAGTACTTC. It codes for CASSLLGKQYF. This chain connects TRBV5-1 to TRBJ2-7, with D uncertain. The CDR3 extends over 11 amino acids. V shed 1 base and J shed 8 bases, with 7 bases lying between them. From germline, CDR1 is SGHRS and CDR2 YFSETQ.

By proportion, this clonotype is medium-sized. The chain joins TRBV21-1 to TRBJ1-1; TRBD1, the D gene given by the table, was not confirmed from the DNA. TRBV21-1 counts as a pseudogene. The length of the CDR3 is 15 residues. This chain's CDR3 is CASTPTVKQDTEAFF. The CDR3, as DNA: TGTGCCAGCACCCCGACTGTCAAACAGGACACTGAAGCTTTCTTT.

This clonotype was observed a few times. The V gene is TRBV12-2, the J gene TRBJ2-1; TRBD2 was called by the table and not checked on the DNA. TRBV12-2 is assigned pseudogene status. The CDR3 spans 22 residues. Written as DNA, the CDR3 is TGTGCAAGTCGCTTAATCCGGGGGGTAGCGGGCGCAATGACTAGCTCCTACAATGAGCAGTTCTTC. It encodes CASRLIRGVAGAMTSSYNEQFF.

This clonotype was recorded a few times. The chain carries TRBV9 and TRBJ2-2, with 8 bases lining up with TRBD2. V trimming: 4 bases; J trimming: 7 bases; junction bases outside the gene matches: 3. Germline V gene lookup returns CDR1 SGDLS and CDR2 YYNGEE. The CDR3 length is 13 residues. The CDR3 spells CASSTGTSGELFF. CDR3 bases: TGTGCCAGCAGCACGGGGACTAGCGGGGAGCTGTTTTTT.

In this sample, this clonotype turned up a few times. This could be a read error, since a much larger clone is one nucleotide away. This sequence joins TRBV10-1 and TRBJ2-3, with TRBD2 identical over 8 bases. Germline V gene lookup returns CDR1 WNHNN and CDR2 SYGVQD (reference sequence). V lost 9 bases and J lost 6; bases outside the gene matches: 17. The CDR3 spans 16 residues. DNA of the CDR3: TGCGCCAGGGACGGGGGGGACACGTACGATATGGATACGCAGTATTTT. Its translation is CARDGGDTYDMDTQYF.